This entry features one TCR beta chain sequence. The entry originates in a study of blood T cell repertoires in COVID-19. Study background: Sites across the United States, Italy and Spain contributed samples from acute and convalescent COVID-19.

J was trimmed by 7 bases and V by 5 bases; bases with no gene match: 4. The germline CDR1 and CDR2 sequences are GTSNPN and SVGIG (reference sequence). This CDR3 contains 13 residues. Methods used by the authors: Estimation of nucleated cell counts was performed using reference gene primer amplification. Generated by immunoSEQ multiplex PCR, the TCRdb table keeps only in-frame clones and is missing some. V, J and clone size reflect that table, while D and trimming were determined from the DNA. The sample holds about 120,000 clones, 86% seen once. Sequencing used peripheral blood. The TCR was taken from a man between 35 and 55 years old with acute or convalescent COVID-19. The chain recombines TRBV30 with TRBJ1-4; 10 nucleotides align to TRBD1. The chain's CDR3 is CAWWTGGSEKLFF. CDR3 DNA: TGTGCCTGGTGGACAGGGGGATCTGAAAAACTGTTTTTT.